The clone carrying this T cell receptor beta chain showed up just once. Its antigen remains unidentified. The sample comes from a study of tumor-infiltrating lymphocytes in primary liver carcinoma. Study-wide results and caveats: The difference in top-250-clone fraction between tumors and blood was significant, favoring tumors (p = 0.039).

Germline DNA was also extracted, with blood RNA taken from unsorted whole blood. There are 16 residues in the CDR3. The germline V gene encodes CDR1 SGHAT and CDR2 FQNNGV. Total RNA (about 500 ng) served as template for TCR beta cDNA synthesis primed by a constant-region primer. Three nested multiplex PCR rounds, a slightly modified ARM-PCR method, built the TCR beta libraries. TRBV1-TRBV30 forward primers paired with a C-beta reverse primer were used in the first two PCR rounds, which ran around 10 cycles each. Using its own MiXCR run on the multiplex PCR reads, TCRdb lists one record per CDR3 protein. The sample includes some 190,000 distinct CDR3 sequences, about 60% seen only once; the top ten take 72%.

The sequence was obtained from a man in his forties or fifties with primary liver carcinoma and hepatitis B virus infection. Sequenced: peripheral blood. V and J are TRBV11-2 and TRBJ2-1; TRBD2 matches 8 bases. CDR3 in amino acids: CISSLDTGLAMGEQFF. As DNA, the CDR3 is TGTATCAGCAGCTTGGATACCGGACTAGCCATGGGCGAGCAGTTCTTC.